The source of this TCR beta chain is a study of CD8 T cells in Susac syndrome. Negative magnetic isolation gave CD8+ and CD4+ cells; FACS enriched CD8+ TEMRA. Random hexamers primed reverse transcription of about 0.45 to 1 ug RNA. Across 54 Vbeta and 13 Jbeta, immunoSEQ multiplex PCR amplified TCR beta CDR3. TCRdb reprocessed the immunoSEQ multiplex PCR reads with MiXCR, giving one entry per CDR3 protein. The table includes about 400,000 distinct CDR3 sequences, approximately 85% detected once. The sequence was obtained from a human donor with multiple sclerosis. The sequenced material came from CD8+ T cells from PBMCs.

The CDR3 spells CASSPGTGETDTQYF. As DNA, the CDR3 is TGCGCCAGCAGCCCCGGGACAGGGGAAACAGATACGCAGTATTTT. The rearrangement links TRBV5-1 to TRBJ2-3, with TRBD1 matching over 10 bases. The germline V gene has CDR1 SGHRS and CDR2 YFSETQ. V dropped 4 bases and J dropped 3; count of bases not matched to a gene: 5. The CDR3 loop spans 15 amino acids.